This T cell receptor (beta chain) was recorded in a study of blood T cell repertoires in COVID-19. Study in general: Samples came from the United States, Italy and Spain, spanning acute and convalescent COVID-19. In each case, the material was cDNA or gDNA derived from T cells, B-cell-depleted T cells, or PBMCs.

In the authors' workflow: Using reference gene primer amplification, nucleated cell counts were estimated. Generated by immunoSEQ multiplex PCR, the TCRdb table keeps only in-frame clones and is missing some. That table supplies the V and J calls and clone size; D and trimming were determined from the DNA. The data hold about 260,000 clones, with over 70% observed a single time. The CDR3 has 15 amino acids. The germline CDR1 and CDR2 sequences are SQVTM and ANQGSEA. V gave up 7 bases and J gave up 4 bases; unmatched junction bases: 7. The gene calls are TRBV29-1 and TRBJ2-2; 12 bases align to TRBD2. This TCR came from a human donor in a cohort sampled during active COVID-19. Input material: peripheral blood. CDR3 bases: TGCAGCGCCCAGACTAGCGGGAGTGCCACCGGGGAGCTGTTTTTT. It yields the protein CSAQTSGSATGELFF.